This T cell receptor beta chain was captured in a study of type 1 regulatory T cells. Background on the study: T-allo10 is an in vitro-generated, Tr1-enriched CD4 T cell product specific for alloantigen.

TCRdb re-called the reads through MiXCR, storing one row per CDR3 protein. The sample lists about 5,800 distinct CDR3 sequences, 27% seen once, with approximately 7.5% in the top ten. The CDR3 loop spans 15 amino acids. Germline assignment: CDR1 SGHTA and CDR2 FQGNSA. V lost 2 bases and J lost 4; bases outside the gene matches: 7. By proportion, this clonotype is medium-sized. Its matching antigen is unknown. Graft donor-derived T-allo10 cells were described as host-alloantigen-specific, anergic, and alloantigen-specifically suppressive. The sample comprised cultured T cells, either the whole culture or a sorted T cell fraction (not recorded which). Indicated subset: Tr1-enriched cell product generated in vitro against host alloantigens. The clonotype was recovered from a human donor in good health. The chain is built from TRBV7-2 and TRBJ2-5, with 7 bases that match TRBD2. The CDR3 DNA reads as TGTGCCAGCAGCTTAAGGTTTGCGGGAGTAGAGACCCAGTACTTC. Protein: CASSLRFAGVETQYF. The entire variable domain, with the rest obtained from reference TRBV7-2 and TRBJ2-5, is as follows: GAGVSQSPSNKVTEKGKDVELRCDPISGHTALYWYRQSLGQGLEFLIYFQGNSAPDKSGLPSDRFSAERTGGSVSTLTIQRTQQEDSAVYLCASSLRFAGVETQYFGPGTRLLVL.